This T cell receptor beta chain appears in the sequencing data of a study of early T cells in non-severe SARS-CoV-2 infection. This clonotype appeared a few times. CDR3 length: 15 residues. V was cut by 6 bases and J by 2 bases, with 19 bases left in between. CDR1 is SQVTM, CDR2 ANQGSEA, per germline. TCRdb ran MiXCR on the 5' RACE reads and lists one entry per CDR3 protein. The repertoire has around 62,000 distinct CDR3 sequences, roughly an eighth of them found once; the top ten carry around 3.8%. The receptor comes from an adult who was a healthcare worker with PCR-confirmed SARS-CoV-2 infection or an uninfected control (not recorded which). V gene TRBV29-1 combines with J gene TRBJ1-2; a weak D match, TRBD1 (6 bases). Specimen: whole blood. The CDR3 loop is CSVGGTLQGNYGYTF. In DNA, the CDR3 is TGCAGCGTCGGGGGAACATTACAGGGCAACTATGGCTACACCTTC. The full variable domain, completed using reference TRBV29-1 and TRBJ1-2, is SAVISQKPSRDICQRGTSLTIQCQVDSQVTMMFWYRQQPGQSLTLIATANQGSEATYESGFVIDKFPISRPNLTFSTLTVSNMSPEDSSIYLCSVGGTLQGNYGYTFGSGTRLTVV.